This T cell receptor (beta chain) was identified in a study of T-cell reconstitution after alpha-beta-depleted transplantation in children. Study-wide results and caveats: Several patients had high TCRbeta diversity at day 60; it came from surviving recipient T cells and thymic progenitors. Fresh T-cell production supplied most of the T-cell counts and diversity seen one year after transplant.

This clonotype was seen repeatedly, ten times or more. Its cognate antigen is unknown. Using unique molecular identifiers, the investigators prepared the TCRbeta library. TCRdb reprocessed the PCR reads via MiXCR and lists one record per CDR3 protein. This sample carries a few hundred thousand distinct CDR3 sequences, around 9.1% of them seen once, and the ten largest clones take less than 9%. V shed 3 bases, J shed 0 bases, and the junction held 3 bases outside the gene matches. Looked up from germline, CDR1 is DFQATT and CDR2 is SNEGSKA (reference sequence). This CDR3 contains 15 residues. The chain joins TRBV20-1 to TRBJ2-5; 11 positions agree with TRBD2. The TCR comes from a boy younger than two with acute myeloid leukemia, due to receive a stem cell transplant. The material was PBMCs, obtained before TCRalphabeta/CD19-depleted stem cell transplant. CDR3 in DNA: TGCAGTGCTAGGTCTAGCGGGAGGTACCAAGAGACCCAGTACTTC. Amino acid sequence: CSARSSGRYQETQYF.